A single sample is the source of the 4 T cell receptor beta chains below, sequenced in a study of cytomegalovirus exposure and HLA in healthy donors. Vbeta (60) and Jbeta (13) primers were used in the PCR. Using immunoSEQ multiplex PCR, the repertoire was profiled, and TCRdb retains in-frame clones only, with some absent. The sample contains some 190,000 clones, 77% of which appear only once. The sequencing sample was made of PBMCs. These receptors originate from a woman in her 30s in good health and CMV-seropositive.

CDR3 residues: CASSFTGVGTEAFF. CDR3 nucleotide sequence: TGTGCCAGCAGCTTTACAGGGGTCGGAACTGAAGCTTTCTTT. The rearrangement links TRBV7-2 to TRBJ1-1; 7 positions match TRBD1. Trimming took 3 bases from V and 5 from J; bases not matched to a gene: 6. The germline V gene encodes CDR1 SGHTA and CDR2 FQGNSA. The CDR3 totals 14 residues.

CDR3 DNA sequence: TGTGCCAGCAGCTACCTACTTACAGGGTGGGACCATTTT. This translates into CASSYLLTGWDHF. The rearrangement uses TRBV28 and TRBJ1-5, with D perhaps matching TRBD1 (6 bases). The CDR3 has 13 residues. The V end lost 6 bases, the J end lost 16 bases, and 22 bases lay between the germline ends. Germline V gene lookup returns CDR1 MDHEN and CDR2 SYDVKM.

The chain carries TRBV28 and TRBJ1-6; no definite D call. CDR1 MDHEN and CDR2 SYDVKM come from the germline V gene. Between the trimmed V and J ends, which lost 7 bases and 8 bases, there was a span of 18 bases. There are 15 residues in the CDR3. CDR3 sequence: CASKISELGYSPLHF. The CDR3 region has the DNA TGTGCCAGCAAAATTTCGGAGTTAGGATATTCACCCCTCCACTTT.

The chain uses TRBV28 and TRBJ1-5, with D hard to call. Between the trimmed V and J ends, which lost 1 base and 4 bases, there was a span of 11 bases. The CDR3 runs to 15 residues. Germline V CDR1 and CDR2: MDHEN, SYDVKM. The CDR3 loop is CASSLSRGLNQPQHF. The CDR3 DNA sequence: TGTGCCAGCAGTTTATCACGGGGTTTGAATCAGCCCCAGCATTTT.